The TCR beta chain under discussion was sequenced for a study of blood T cell repertoires in COVID-19. Background on the study: The origin of the acute and convalescent COVID-19 samples was the United States, Italy and Spain.

Unmatched junction bases numbered 2, after V lost 1 base and J lost 3 bases. Germline-derived CDR1 and CDR2 are SGHTA and FQGNSA. The CDR3 has 15 residues. Original handling: The authors estimated nucleated cell counts from reference gene primer amplification. Clones were read by immunoSEQ multiplex PCR, and TCRdb kept only the in-frame ones, dropping some. From that table come the V and J calls and clone size; the DNA was used to work out D and trimming. The sample lists under 500,000 clones, about 85% occurring once. Sequenced sample: PBMCs or T cells enriched from blood (not recorded which). V usage is TRBV7-2 and J usage is TRBJ1-2, with 10 bases lining up with TRBD1. This TCR was recovered from a woman aged 18-29 years with acute COVID-19. The CDR3 protein is CASSLVGTGDYGYTF. In DNA form, the CDR3 reads TGTGCCAGCAGCTTAGTGGGGACAGGGGACTATGGCTACACCTTC.